Below, 18 T cell receptor beta chains from the same sample are listed, as sequenced in a study of blood T cell repertoires in COVID-19. Data came from immunoSEQ multiplex PCR; TCRdb stores just in-frame clones and leaves some out. In the table there are about 160,000 clones, 80% of which are singletons. The sequenced sample consisted of PBMCs or T cells enriched from blood (not recorded which). These receptors originate from a woman aged 60-75 years who had recovered from COVID-19.

J is TRBJ2-1 and V is TRBV19; 9 positions agree with TRBD2. Germline V gene sequence: CDR1 LNHDA, CDR2 SQIVND (reference sequence). V was pared by 11 bases and J by 7 bases, with 12 bases of the junction left unmatched. This CDR3 is 14 amino acids long. The CDR3 DNA follows: TGTGCCTCCGAAACGCGGGGGGGCCGGAATGAGCAGTTCTTC. Residues: CASETRGGRNEQFF.

This chain uses TRBV5-1 with TRBJ2-7; 13 nucleotides line up with TRBD2. Losses at the gene ends were 2 bases for V and 2 bases for J; bases not matched to a gene: 4. The CDR3 length is 16 residues. CDR1 is SGHRS and CDR2 is YFSETQ in the germline V gene. In DNA form, the CDR3 reads TGCGCCAGCAGCTTTACTAGCGGGGGGGCGACCTACGAGCAGTACTTC. Amino acids: CASSFTSGGATYEQYF.

The gene calls are TRBV2 and TRBJ2-5; D is unclear. Germline values: CDR1 SNHLY, CDR2 FYNNEI. CDR3 length equals 14 residues. V was clipped by 2 bases and J by 5 bases, with 12 bases between them. The chain's CDR3 is CASSESQVQETQYF. The CDR3 DNA reads TGTGCCAGCAGTGAAAGTCAGGTCCAGGAGACCCAGTACTTC.

The chain employs TRBV13 and TRBJ2-3, with 9 bases lining up with TRBD2. With V trimmed by 5 bases and J by 6 bases, 9 bases remained unmatched. Germline values: CDR1 PRHDT, CDR2 FYEKMQ (reference sequence). This CDR3 has 15 amino acids. CDR3 in DNA: TGTGCCAGCAGCCCCCGCGGGGGGGGGCAGGATACGCAGTATTTT. Encoded protein: CASSPRGGGQDTQYF.

The V call is TRBV5-1, the J call TRBJ1-3; a possible D gene is TRBD1 (5 bases). Trimming removed 4 bases at V and 0 bases at J, with 11 bases between. Germline V gives CDR1 SGHRS, CDR2 YFSETQ. The CDR3 consists of 15 residues. Here the CDR3 reads CASSPGHFSGNTIYF. DNA for the CDR3: TGCGCCAGCAGCCCTGGACATTTCTCTGGAAACACCATATATTTT. Variable domain in full (rest from reference TRBV5-1 and TRBJ1-3): KAGVTQTPRYLIKTRGQQVTLSCSPISGHRSVSWYQQTPGQGLQFLFEYFSETQRNKGNFPGRFSGRQFSNSRSEMNVSTLELGDSALYLCASSPGHFSGNTIYFGEGSWLTVV.

The chain is built from TRBV24-1 and TRBJ2-5; no firm D call. Germline V gives CDR1 KGHDR, CDR2 SFDVKD. V was shortened by 4 bases and J by 0 bases, with 11 bases between the two germline ends. This CDR3 contains 15 residues. CDR3 bases: TGTGCCACCAGTGACCCCGTTACTAACCAAGAGACCCAGTACTTC. The encoded protein is CATSDPVTNQETQYF.

V usage is TRBV19 and J usage is TRBJ1-2; tentative D call: TRBD1 (5 bases). The CDR3 extends over 14 amino acids. V gave up 4 bases and J gave up 5 bases, with 14 bases separating them. CDR1 is LNHDA and CDR2 is SQIVND in the germline V gene (reference sequence). The DNA of the CDR3 is TGTGCCAGTAGTACCGGAGGGGAGTTTTATGGCTACACCTTC. Residues: CASSTGGEFYGYTF.

The V gene is TRBV4-2, the J gene TRBJ2-1, with D perhaps matching TRBD2 (5 bases). Per the germline V gene, CDR1 is LGHNA and CDR2 is YNFKEQ. The CDR3 consists of 14 residues. Trimming pared 1 base from V and 7 bases from J, leaving 11 bases between. CDR3 region: CASSQGGIENEQFF. CDR3 sequence (DNA): TGTGCCAGCAGCCAAGGAGGGATCGAGAATGAGCAGTTCTTC.

The gene calls are TRBV5-1 and TRBJ1-5; D possibly corresponds to TRBD1 (6 bases). The V gene's germline CDR1 is SGHRS and CDR2 YFSETQ. V lost 0 bases to trimming and J lost 1 base, with 8 bases between them. The CDR3 runs 15 residues. The CDR3 protein is CASSLEGQSNQPQHF. Here the CDR3 DNA reads TGCGCCAGCAGCTTGGAGGGACAAAGCAATCAGCCCCAGCATTTT. The whole variable domain, remainder taken from reference TRBV5-1 and TRBJ1-5, is KAGVTQTPRYLIKTRGQQVTLSCSPISGHRSVSWYQQTPGQGLQFLFEYFSETQRNKGNFPGRFSGRQFSNSRSEMNVSTLELGDSALYLCASSLEGQSNQPQHFGDGTRLSIL.

The chain links TRBV3-1 (or the pseudogene TRBV3-2) to TRBJ1-5; maybe TRBD1 (6 bases). The CDR3 totals 13 residues. Per germline, CDR1 LGHDT and CDR2 YNNKEL (reference sequence). V lost 3 bases to trimming and J lost 6 bases, with 9 bases between them. CDR3 protein: CASSQGAGQPQHF. CDR3 nucleotide sequence: TGTGCCAGCAGCCAGGGGGCGGGTCAGCCCCAGCATTTT.

The CDR3 DNA reads TGTGCCACCAGTGACGCGTATACTAGCACAGATACGCAGTATTTT. Translating gives CATSDAYTSTDTQYF. This chain links TRBV24-1 with TRBJ2-3, with D uncertain. Germline lookup yields CDR1 KGHDR and CDR2 SFDVKD. V was shortened by 4 bases and J by 0 bases, with 10 bases between the two germline ends. The CDR3 contains 15 residues.

This rearrangement joins TRBV7-3 to TRBJ1-3, with 7 bases identical to TRBD1. Germline V gives CDR1 SGHTA, CDR2 FQGTGA. The CDR3 has 16 residues. The J segment lost 3 bases and the V segment lost 3 bases, leaving 8 bases of the junction unmatched. CDR3 in amino acids: CASSFLKGGCGNTIYF. Written as DNA, the CDR3 is TGTGCCAGCAGCTTCCTAAAAGGGGGCTGTGGAAACACCATATATTTT.

This clone came up a few times. The V and J genes are TRBV11-2 and TRBJ2-7; tentative D call: TRBD1 (6 bases). The CDR3 length is 17 residues. Germline CDR1 SGHAT, CDR2 FQNNGV. V dropped 0 bases and J dropped 10 bases, with 25 bases sitting between them. In DNA, the CDR3 is TGTGCCAGCAGCTTAGATGGATGGTTTTCCAGGGGCGCGATACAGTACTTC. This encodes CASSLDGWFSRGAIQYF.

This chain joins TRBV4-1 and TRBJ1-1; 10 bases align to TRBD1. The germline V gene has CDR1 MGHRA and CDR2 YSYEKL. V shed 0 bases and J 10 bases; nucleotides not matched to a gene: 5. This CDR3 region has 14 residues. CDR3 sequence reads: CASSQEPTGGSAFF. In nucleotides, the CDR3 is TGCGCCAGCAGCCAAGAGCCGACAGGGGGCTCAGCTTTCTTT.

The chain links TRBV4-1 to TRBJ1-4; 7 bases agree with TRBD1. CDR1 and CDR2 from the germline V gene are MGHRA and YSYEKL. The CDR3 is 15 amino acids. Trimming cost V 0 bases and J 7 bases; bases outside gene matches: 5. This CDR3 is CASSQESQGFEKLFF. The DNA for the CDR3 is TGCGCCAGCAGCCAAGAGTCACAGGGGTTTGAAAAACTGTTTTTT.

The chain uses TRBV9 and TRBJ1-2, with 8 positions matching TRBD1. V was pared by 0 bases and J by 7 bases, with 8 bases of the junction left unmatched. The germline CDR1 and CDR2 sequences are SGDLS and YYNGEE. The CDR3 runs 15 residues. CDR3 protein: CASSVDGGRGLGYTF. The DNA of the CDR3 is TGTGCCAGCAGCGTAGATGGCGGCAGGGGGCTTGGCTACACCTTC.

V and J are TRBV7-8 and TRBJ2-3; the match to TRBD1 covers 7 bases. Germline V gives CDR1 SGHVS, CDR2 FQNEAQ. Germline trimming cut 5 bases from V and 0 bases from J; bases unmatched to any gene: 5. There are 15 residues in the CDR3. DNA of the CDR3: TGTGCCAGCAGCACCGGGACAGACAGCACAGATACGCAGTATTTT. Translation gives CASSTGTDSTDTQYF. The full variable domain, its missing parts supplied by reference TRBV7-8 and TRBJ2-3, is GAGVSQSPRYKVAKRGQDVALRCDPISGHVSLFWYQQALGQGPEFLTYFQNEAQLDKSGLPSDRFFAERPEGSVSTLKIQRTQQEDSAVYLCASSTGTDSTDTQYFGPGTRLTVL.

The CDR3 nucleotides read TGTGCCAGCGTGGAGGGAGCCAAAAACATTCAGTACTTC. As protein: CASVEGAKNIQYF. The V call is TRBV28, the J call TRBJ2-4; D perhaps matches TRBD2 (6 bases). This CDR3 contains 13 residues. Germline values: CDR1 MDHEN, CDR2 SYDVKM. V lost 8 bases and J lost 0, with 8 bases in between.